This TCR beta chain was documented in a study of cytomegalovirus exposure and HLA in healthy donors. Study-wide results and caveats: Listed as cytomegalovirus-associated were approximately 160 TCR beta chains. TCR sequences were mostly rare, though some public TCRs occurred in many donors. The TCR clusters that emerged in the first cohort tended, a later analysis found, to co-occur in the 120 or so validation repertoires. Reportedly, diagnosis of cytomegalovirus status by the classifier showed high specificity and sensitivity.

Here immunoSEQ multiplex PCR was the method, and the copy in TCRdb shows in-frame clones only, minus some. The sample lists 250,000 to 300,000 clones, 90% occurring once. As regards this clone: Antigen specificity is unknown.

Looked up from germline, CDR1 is MDHEN and CDR2 is SYDVKM. V gave up 5 bases and J gave up 4 bases, with 20 bases separating them. The CDR3 spans 16 residues. The genes are TRBV28 and TRBJ1-2; D unclear. The clonotype was recovered from a woman between 18 and 29 years old in good health and CMV-seronegative. The specimen sequenced was PBMCs. The CDR3 DNA follows: TGTGCCAGCAGTACCCCTTTTTCTTGGAGAGGCTATGGCTACACCTTC. Encoded protein: CASSTPFSWRGYGYTF.